This is a list of T cell receptor beta chains from one sample in a study of blood T cell repertoires in COVID-19. The method was immunoSEQ multiplex PCR; TCRdb's version includes in-frame clones alone and lacks a portion of them. The sample lists approximately 110,000 clones, around 89% occurring once. The specimen sequenced was peripheral blood. The receptors were sampled from a woman of 80 years or more with acute or convalescent COVID-19. CDR3s include the opening cysteine and the closing phenylalanine or tryptophan. A D gene is named only where the DNA matches it firmly. The listing skips clone size in some rows; elsewhere it reads once, few, many or a size class.

D gene	clone size	J gene	V gene	CDR3 DNA	CDR3 protein
.	.	TRBJ1-5	TRBV6-1	TGTGCCAGCAGTGAAGCGCTTCGGGGGGATCAGCCCCAGCATTTT	CASSEALRGDQPQHF
TRBD1	.	TRBJ1-1	TRBV18	TGTGCCAGCTCACTTCTGACAGGGTCGAACACTGAAGCTTTCTTT	CASSLLTGSNTEAFF
TRBD2	.	TRBJ2-3	TRBV3-1/TRBV3-2	TGTGCCAGCAGTCCAAGAAGTTGGGTAGCGGGGGCCGCAGATACGCAGTATTTT	CASSPRSWVAGAADTQYF
TRBD1	.	TRBJ1-5	TRBV30	TGTGCCTGGAGTGGACAGGGAGGTCAGCCCCAGCATTTT	CAWSGQGGQPQHF
.	once	TRBJ1-5	TRBV30	TGTGCCTGGACAGGGGATAGCAATCAGCCCCAGCATTTT	CAWTGDSNQPQHF
.	.	TRBJ1-4	TRBV7-6	TGTGCCAGCAGCTCATTGCCGTCGGCAACTAATGAAAAACTGTTTTTT	CASSSLPSATNEKLFF
.	.	TRBJ2-7	TRBV27	TGTGCCAGCACATCCACTCTATCCTACGAGCAGTACTTC	CASTSTLSYEQYF
.	.	TRBJ1-1	TRBV5-6	TGTGCCAGCAGCCCCCCCCGGTTCAAGCACACTGAAGCTTTCTTT	CASSPPRFKHTEAFF
.	once	TRBJ2-3	TRBV5-6	TGTGCCAGCAGCGAAGACAGGATTAGCACAGATACGCAGTATTTT	CASSEDRISTDTQYF
TRBD2	.	TRBJ2-7	TRBV29-1	TGCAGCGCCAGAATCGGGGGGTACGAGCAGTACTTC	CSARIGGYEQYF
TRBD1	.	TRBJ1-2	TRBV2	TGTGCCAGCGACAGGGACTTTTCATATGGCTACACCTTC	CASDRDFSYGYTF
.	.	TRBJ1-5	TRBV2	TGTGCCAGCAGTGAAGCGCTTCGGGGGTTAGGGCAGCCCCAGCATTTT	CASSEALRGLGQPQHF
TRBD1	.	TRBJ1-5	TRBV18	TGTGCCAGCTCACCACCGGGGACAGGGGGGCGTCAGCCCCAGCATTTT	CASSPPGTGGRQPQHF
TRBD2	.	TRBJ2-5	TRBV7-2	TGTGCCAGCAGCCAACTAGCGGGGGGCCGCGGGGCCCAGTACTTC	CASSQLAGGRGAQYF
TRBD1	few	TRBJ1-1	TRBV19	TGTGCCAGTAATCAACAGGGGAGTGAAGCTTTCTTT	CASNQQGSEAFF
.	.	TRBJ2-3	TRBV24-1	TGTGCCACCAGTGATCCGGGACAAATCACAGATACGCAGTATTTT	CATSDPGQITDTQYF
.	.	TRBJ1-4	TRBV6-5	TGTGCCAGCAGTTACTGGGGAGAGACTAAAAATGAAAAACTGTTTTTT	CASSYWGETKNEKLFF
TRBD1	few	TRBJ1-4	TRBV7-9	TGTGCCAGCAGCCCCGGGACAGGGGATGAAAAACTGTTTTTT	CASSPGTGDEKLFF
TRBD1	.	TRBJ1-2	TRBV28	TGTGCCAGCAGTCCCTTTGGGACAGGGGATGGCTACACCTTC	CASSPFGTGDGYTF
.	once	TRBJ2-2	TRBV27	TGTGCCAGCAGTTTACGGGCAGGGGGGTTGATCGGGGAGCTGTTTTTT	CASSLRAGGLIGELFF
TRBD1	.	TRBJ1-5	TRBV19	TGTGCCAGTAGTGTGGGACAGGGGAATTTTCAGCCCCAGCATTTT	CASSVGQGNFQPQHF
.	.	TRBJ1-1	TRBV18	TGTGCCAGCTCACCACCGTCACGCAAAGTAGGCGAGGACACTGAAGCTTTCTTT	CASSPPSRKVGEDTEAFF
TRBD1	.	TRBJ1-1	TRBV30	TGTGCCTGGAGTGTAAGACAGGGTGGGAGCACTGAAGCTTTCTTT	CAWSVRQGGSTEAFF
.	.	TRBJ2-5	TRBV27	TGTGCCAGCAGTGGAACAGGAGTAGAGACCCAGTACTTC	CASSGTGVETQYF
.	.	TRBJ1-3	TRBV29-1	TGCAGCGTTGAAACTCCTGACAGTTGGGTAGCTGGAAACACCATATATTTT	CSVETPDSWVAGNTIYF
TRBD1	.	TRBJ2-2	TRBV7-2	TGTGCCAGCAGCTTAGACCCGACAGGGGTTTCCTCCGGGGAGCTGTTTTTT	CASSLDPTGVSSGELFF
TRBD1	.	TRBJ2-7	TRBV7-6	TGTGCCAGCAGCTCCGGGAAGGGCAGGGGGTACGAGCAGTACTTC	CASSSGKGRGYEQYF
.	.	TRBJ1-5	TRBV10-3	TGTGCCATCAGGGACAACAATCAGCCCCAGCATTTT	CAIRDNNQPQHF
TRBD1	.	TRBJ1-2	TRBV19	TGTGCCAGTAGCCCCGGGCAGGGGGTTAACTCACTCTATGGCTACACCTTC	CASSPGQGVNSLYGYTF
TRBD2	.	TRBJ2-2	TRBV24-1	TGTGCCACCAGTGAACCGGGACTAGCGGGGGGGCTTACCGGGGAGCTGTTTTTT	CATSEPGLAGGLTGELFF
TRBD1	few	TRBJ1-3	TRBV11-2	TGTGCCAGCAGCTCCACAGGGGCCTCTGGAAACACCATATATTTT	CASSSTGASGNTIYF
.	.	TRBJ1-5	TRBV19	TGTGCCAGTAGTATAGGACGGCGGGGTACGGTCTATAGCAATCAGCCCCAGCATTTT	CASSIGRRGTVYSNQPQHF
TRBD2	.	TRBJ2-1	TRBV4-3	TGCGCCAGCAGCCAAACACCTAGCGGGGGGGTTGATGAGCAGTTCTTC	CASSQTPSGGVDEQFF
.	.	TRBJ2-3	TRBV3-1/TRBV3-2	TGTGCCAGCAGCTCCCGTCGAGGCACAGATACGCAGTATTTT	CASSSRRGTDTQYF
TRBD1	.	TRBJ2-6	TRBV5-6	TGTGCCAGCATCACTACAGGGGGGCCGGGCTCTGGGGCCAACGTCCTGACTTTC	CASITTGGPGSGANVLTF
TRBD2	.	TRBJ2-1	TRBV2	TGTGCCAGCAGTGAAAGGCGTCTAGCGGATTACAATGAGCAGTTCTTC	CASSERRLADYNEQFF
.	.	TRBJ1-1	TRBV9	TGTGCCAGCAGCGTAGCTTCGGTGCTAATGAACACTGAAGCTTTCTTT	CASSVASVLMNTEAFF
.	.	TRBJ1-1	TRBV10-3	TGTGCCATCAGTGAGTCGAGACTAAGGAACACTGAAGCTTTCTTT	CAISESRLRNTEAFF
.	few	TRBJ2-7	TRBV5-4	TGTGCCAGCAGCTCGGGTCAGCTTCTCGGCGAGCAGTACTTC	CASSSGQLLGEQYF